This T cell receptor (beta chain) was identified during a study of kidney transplant recipient with SARS-CoV-2 infection. TCRdb analysed the reads with MiXCR anew, one entry per CDR3 protein. The sample lists fewer than 250,000 distinct CDR3 sequences; under 35% were seen once. The table lists this clonotype with many counts. This receptor was taken from a male patient between 25 and 39 years old who had COVID-19 and was a kidney transplant recipient. Some T cells may be the graft donor's. Source: a blood sample, taken at baseline and on day 111 from a kidney transplant recipient.

CDR3 residues: CASSLARTSRKTYGYTF. As DNA, the CDR3 is TGTGCCAGCAGCCTTGCTCGAACAAGCAGAAAGACCTATGGCTACACCTTC. The chain links TRBV11-2 to TRBJ1-2; D ambiguous. Between the trimmed V and J ends, which lost 5 bases and 4 bases, there was a span of 23 bases. Germline V CDR1 and CDR2: SGHAT, FQNNGV. There are 17 residues in the CDR3.